This T cell receptor beta chain stems from a study of monozygotic twins with cystic fibrosis. Study-level background: With about 15 PCR cycles, barcoded libraries came from three micrograms of fragmented DNA.

The protocol was immunoSEQ multiplex PCR, while the TCRdb copy is restricted to in-frame clones and leaves out a portion. This table holds approximately 34,000 clones, over 75% found once. The germline V gene has CDR1 SEHNR and CDR2 FQNEAQ (reference sequence). CDR3 length: 14 residues. Trimming removed 3 bases at V and 4 bases at J, with 12 bases between. The sequenced sample consisted of blood. This sequence originates from a girl aged 2 to 10 with cystic fibrosis. The chain has TRBV7-9 and TRBJ1-2; no clear D gene. The CDR3 DNA reads as TGTGCCAGCAGCTTTTCGCCAGCGACCTATGGCTACACCTTC. It encodes CASSFSPATYGYTF.